These 20 T cell receptor beta chains were all obtained from the same sample, sequenced in a study of T cell responses to AZD1222 COVID-19 vaccine. Some clones are missing from TCRdb's copy, which holds only in-frame ones; the method was immunoSEQ multiplex PCR. Among 99,000 or so clones listed, more than 75% were seen once. The material was peripheral blood, obtained on day 0 of AZD1222 vaccination. The receptors derive from an adult in good health.

This rearrangement joins TRBV2 to TRBJ2-7; no reliable D call. Germline CDR1 is SNHLY and CDR2 is FYNNEI. V was cut by 9 bases and J by 4 bases, with 10 bases left in between. The CDR3 spans 11 residues. CDR3 in amino acids: CASKEVYEQYF. The CDR3 region has the DNA TGTGCCAGTAAAGAGGTATACGAGCAGTACTTC.

The V and J genes are TRBV19 and TRBJ1-2, with 9 bases identical to TRBD1. V was pared by 1 base and J by 5 bases, with 5 bases of the junction left unmatched. Germline-derived CDR1 and CDR2 are LNHDA and SQIVND (reference sequence). The CDR3 has 15 residues. The CDR3 loop is CASSIVGQGTYGYTF. The CDR3 DNA reads TGTGCCAGTAGTATAGTGGGACAGGGTACATATGGCTACACCTTC.

This clone was seen more than once but under ten times. The V and J genes are TRBV10-2 and TRBJ1-2, with a weak D call TRBD1 (5 bases). The CDR3 is 17 amino acids. The germline V and J ends were trimmed by 0 bases and 8 bases, with 22 bases remaining between them. Germline V gives CDR1 WSHSY, CDR2 SAAADI. The CDR3 is CASSESMFRVPYKGYTF. The CDR3 region has the DNA TGCGCCAGCAGTGAGTCGATGTTCAGGGTACCGTATAAGGGCTACACCTTC.

This clone was detected only a few times. The rearrangement links TRBV7-2 to TRBJ2-5, with TRBD1 matching over 8 bases. Trimming took 6 bases from V and 5 from J; bases not matched to a gene: 11. Germline V CDR1 and CDR2: SGHTA, FQGNSA. This CDR3 spans 15 amino acids. Written as DNA, the CDR3 is TGTGCCAGCAGTTTATGGACAGGGACGGGGGAGACCCAGTACTTC. Protein product: CASSLWTGTGETQYF.

The chain employs TRBV5-1 and TRBJ2-7; 8 bases are a match to TRBD1. V lost 3 bases and J lost 4; bases outside the gene matches: 3. The CDR3 is made up of 13 amino acids. Germline CDR1 and CDR2: SGHRS and YFSETQ. The CDR3 DNA sequence: TGCGCCAGCAGCTCACGACAGGGGTACGAGCAGTACTTC. It is translated as CASSSRQGYEQYF.

This clone is medium-sized. This chain links TRBV6-1 with TRBJ2-3; 9 positions match TRBD2. This CDR3 contains 15 residues. The J segment lost 5 bases and the V segment lost 2 bases, leaving 5 bases of the junction unmatched. Germline CDR1 MNHNS, CDR2 SASEGT. The CDR3 DNA is TGTGCCAGCAGTGAATTGGCGGGGGGGGGAGATACGCAGTATTTT. It specifies CASSELAGGGDTQYF.

The CDR3 protein is CATSHNTF. The DNA of the CDR3 is TGTGCCACAAGCCATAACACCTTC. The chain carries TRBV12-3 or TRBV12-4 and TRBJ1-2; D gene ambiguous. The V gene lost 10 bases and the J gene lost 12 bases, with 9 bases spanning the gap. CDR3 length equals 8 residues.

This clone was seen only once. The sample has other DNA sequences that encode this CDR3 too. V is TRBV5-1 and J is TRBJ2-5, with 7 bases that match TRBD1. The CDR3 is made up of 12 amino acids. Germline V gene data show CDR1 as SGHRS and CDR2 as YFSETQ. The ends lost 3 bases at V and 5 bases at J; junction bases unmatched: 1. The CDR3 nucleotides read TGCGCCAGCAGCTGGGACAGCGAGACCCAGTACTTC. Translation: CASSWDSETQYF.

The chain uses TRBV30 and TRBJ1-5; no clear D. Trimming took off 3 bases at V and 3 bases at J, with 15 bases between the two ends. The CDR3 spans 15 residues. The germline V gene has CDR1 GTSNPN and CDR2 SVGIG (reference sequence). As DNA, the CDR3 is TGTGCCTGGAGCCCACTGGGCCAGAACAATCAGCCCCAGCATTTT. Translated: CAWSPLGQNNQPQHF.

The rearrangement uses TRBV10-2 and TRBJ2-7, with D perhaps TRBD2 (5 bases). Germline loops: CDR1 WSHSY, CDR2 SAAADI. The CDR3 runs 14 residues. The ends were cut back, 6 bases at V and 6 bases at J, with 18 bases in the middle. CDR3 sequence (DNA): TGCGCCAGCAGACACCCCTCCAGGACTGGCGAGCAGTACTTC. Amino acid sequence: CASRHPSRTGEQYF.

This chain joins TRBV6-5 and TRBJ1-2; D not resolved. Trimming stripped 0 bases from V and 6 bases from J, with 8 bases between. The CDR3 spans 13 residues. From germline, CDR1 is MNHEY and CDR2 SVGAGI. CDR3 protein: CASSYSRQDGYTF. CDR3 nucleotides: TGTGCCAGCAGTTACTCGAGGCAGGATGGCTACACCTTC.

This chain connects TRBV5-4 to TRBJ1-2; no clear D. The CDR3 length is 14 residues. V shed 0 bases and J shed 4 bases, with 10 bases lying between them. CDR1 and CDR2 (germline): SGHNT, YYREEE (reference sequence). The CDR3 DNA is TGTGCCAGCAGCTTGGTTCAGGCGAGCTATGGCTACACCTTC. This translates into CASSLVQASYGYTF.

The table lists this clone with a few counts. The chain recombines TRBV6-4 with TRBJ2-3; possible D gene TRBD1, 5 bases. This CDR3 spans 15 amino acids. Germline V gene data show CDR1 as MRHNA and CDR2 as SNTAGT. V lost 3 bases, J lost 4 bases, and 14 bases lay in between. CDR3 bases: TGTGCCAGCAGTGAGCAGGGCGGTAGTGCAGATACGCAGTATTTT. Its protein is CASSEQGGSADTQYF.

This clone was detected only a few times. This chain connects TRBV6-5 to TRBJ2-1, with D maybe TRBD1 (7 bases). V was trimmed by 7 bases and J by 5 bases, leaving 18 bases between them. Germline V lookup: CDR1 MNHEY, CDR2 SVGAGI. The CDR3 sequence is 15 residues long. The CDR3 DNA sequence: TGTGCCAGCAACTTGGCAGGGGGAGGACACAATGAGCAGTTCTTC. This translates into CASNLAGGGHNEQFF.

In this sample, this clone turned up a few times. The J gene is TRBJ1-2, the V gene TRBV5-4, with 7 bases that match TRBD1. The V segment lost 4 bases and the J segment 6 bases; nucleotides outside the gene matches: 9. There are 14 residues in the CDR3. Germline-derived CDR1 and CDR2 are SGHNT and YYREEE (reference sequence). DNA for the CDR3: TGTGCCAGCAGCCGGGACAGCCCCAGGGATGGCTACACCTTC. Translated: CASSRDSPRDGYTF.

In its sample, this clone was seen once. V and J are TRBV6-5 and TRBJ2-7, with unresolved D. CDR1 is MNHEY and CDR2 is SVGAGI in the germline V gene. The CDR3 covers 10 residues. Here the CDR3 reads CAIANYEQYF. CDR3 DNA sequence: TGTGCTATCGCAAACTACGAGCAGTACTTC.

The rearrangement joins TRBV15 to TRBJ2-3; D perhaps matches TRBD2 (5 bases). CDR1 and CDR2 (germline): LNHNV, YYDKDF (reference sequence). Trimming left V 1 base short and J 0 bases short, with 11 bases between. CDR3 length equals 16 residues. CDR3 nucleotide sequence: TGTGCCACCAGCAGAGCGGCTAGCCATAGCACAGATACGCAGTATTTT. Amino acids: CATSRAASHSTDTQYF.

The J gene is TRBJ2-2, the V gene TRBV10-3; D may be TRBD1 (6 bases). The CDR3 totals 15 residues. The germline gives CDR1 ENHRY, CDR2 SYGVKD. The V gene lost 2 bases and the J gene lost 4 bases, with 11 bases spanning the gap. The CDR3 sequence: CAISERTDRTGELFF. For the CDR3, the DNA is TGTGCCATCAGTGAGCGGACAGACCGCACCGGGGAGCTGTTTTTT.

The V and J genes are TRBV5-1 and TRBJ2-3; 11 nucleotides align to TRBD2. Germline assignment: CDR1 SGHRS and CDR2 YFSETQ. J was trimmed by 6 bases and V by 5 bases; bases with no gene match: 8. The CDR3 length is 15 residues. Here the CDR3 DNA reads TGCGCCAGCAGACCACTAGCGGGGGCTGCGGATACGCAGTATTTT. Protein sequence: CASRPLAGAADTQYF.

CDR3 sequence reads: CASSDTDRVYEQFF. The CDR3 DNA reads TGTGCCAGCAGTGATACGGACAGGGTCTATGAGCAGTTCTTC. The chain joins TRBV6-4 to TRBJ2-1; 8 positions match TRBD1. CDR1 MRHNA and CDR2 SNTAGT come from the germline V gene. This CDR3 is 14 amino acids long. Losses at the gene ends were 3 bases for V and 8 bases for J; bases not matched to a gene: 6.